Below, 6 T cell receptor beta chains from the same sample are listed, as sequenced in a study of chemoradiotherapy in HPV16-positive cancers. Here immunoSEQ multiplex PCR was the method, and the copy in TCRdb shows in-frame clones only, minus some. The sample holds roughly 32,000 clones, approximately 90% seen once. Sample: blood, taken from a patient who underwent chemoradiotherapy. These receptors all come from a human donor with HPV-associated anogenital cancer.

V usage is TRBV21-1 and J usage is TRBJ2-3. TRBV21-1 is a listed pseudogene. The CDR3 extends over 20 amino acids. The chain's CDR3 is CASSKDRKGPRDGGTDTQYF. As DNA, the CDR3 is TGTGCCAGCAGCAAAGACAGGAAAGGTCCCAGGGACGGGGGCACAGATACGCAGTATTTT.

The chain has TRBV6-5 and TRBJ1-5, with a possible D match to TRBD1 (5 bases). Germline CDR1 and CDR2: MNHEY and SVGAGI. The CDR3 is made up of 14 amino acids. V dropped 6 bases and J dropped 6 bases, with 15 bases sitting between them. CDR3 protein: CASSPSGGGQPQHF. The CDR3, as DNA: TGTGCCAGCAGCCCTAGCGGGGGTGGTCAGCCCCAGCATTTT.

A single count supports this clone. This chain joins TRBV7-2 and TRBJ1-5, with 7 positions matching TRBD1. CDR1 SGHTA and CDR2 FQGNSA come from the germline V gene. The CDR3 covers 15 residues. With V trimmed by 5 bases and J by 4 bases, 8 bases remained unmatched. The CDR3 sequence is CASSGVGQNNQPQHF. The CDR3 DNA sequence: TGTGCCAGCAGCGGAGTGGGACAGAATAATCAGCCCCAGCATTTT.

The V gene is TRBV2, the J gene TRBJ2-7; maybe TRBD2 (5 bases). Germline CDR1 SNHLY, CDR2 FYNNEI. The germline V and J ends were trimmed by 1 base and 6 bases, with 13 bases remaining between them. The length of the CDR3 is 14 residues. CDR3 region: CASSEGRRWGEQYF. The CDR3 DNA reads as TGTGCCAGCAGTGAAGGGAGGAGGTGGGGCGAGCAGTACTTC.

V gene TRBV4-3 combines with J gene TRBJ2-7, with D uncertain. Germline V gene sequence: CDR1 LGHNA, CDR2 YSLEER. Trimming left V 0 bases short and J 0 bases short, with 12 bases between. The CDR3 length is 16 residues. The CDR3 loop is CASSQDYSGVSYEQYF. The DNA of the CDR3 is TGCGCCAGCAGCCAAGATTACAGTGGGGTCTCCTACGAGCAGTACTTC.

This clone is a singleton in its sample. The V and J genes are TRBV5-6 and TRBJ2-2, with TRBD1 matching over 7 bases. Looked up from germline, CDR1 is SGHDT and CDR2 is YYEEEE. This CDR3 is 13 amino acids long. V lost 4 bases and J lost 9; bases outside the gene matches: 6. CDR3 in DNA: TGTGCCAGCAGCACTGTCAGGGGGTGGGAGCTGTTTTTT. Protein product: CASSTVRGWELFF. The variable domain in full, with the rest retrieved from reference TRBV5-6 and TRBJ2-2, is DAGVTQSPTHLIKTRGQQVTLRCSPKSGHDTVSWYQQALGQGPQFIFQYYEEEERQRGNFPDRFSGHQFPNYSSELNVNALLLGDSALYLCASSTVRGWELFFGEGSRLTVL.